The rows below give T cell receptor beta chains drawn from one sample of a study of blood T cell repertoires in COVID-19. Sequencing used immunoSEQ multiplex PCR; TCRdb keeps in-frame clones, though not all of them. Of roughly 230,000 clones in the sample, roughly 89% were seen once. Sample: peripheral blood. The receptors stem from a woman in her thirties or forties who had recovered from COVID-19. CDR3s include the opening cysteine and the closing phenylalanine or tryptophan. A D gene is named only where the DNA matches it firmly. Size is omitted from some rows. Given values are once, few, many or a class for expanded clones.

TRBD1 TRBJ2-5 TRBV5-4 - TGTGCCAGCAGCTTGAGGACAGGCCAAGAGACCCAGTACTTC CASSLRTGQETQYF
- TRBJ1-5 TRBV19 - TGTGCCAGTACCGCCCCGCCCAGGGGTGGCAATCAGCCCCAGCATTTT CASTAPPRGGNQPQHF
- TRBJ1-1 TRBV19 - TGTGCCAGTAGTCAAACGACGGAGAGTGAAGCTTTCTTT CASSQTTESEAFF
- TRBJ2-2 TRBV4-3 once TGCGCCAGCAGCCTGGACTATAACACCGGGGAGCTGTTTTTT CASSLDYNTGELFF
- TRBJ1-5 TRBV30 - TGTGCCTGGAGTGTACTGGCGAGGCAGCCCCAGCATTTT CAWSVLARQPQHF
- TRBJ2-2 TRBV19 - TGTGCCAGTAGATGGAGGCAGGACGGGGAGCTGTTTTTT CASRWRQDGELFF
TRBD1 TRBJ2-2 TRBV27 - TGTGCCAGCAGCAGACAGGGATCCGGGGAGCTGTTTTTT CASSRQGSGELFF
TRBD2 TRBJ2-1 TRBV27 - TGTGCCAGCAGACCAACTAGCGTCCCATACAATGAGCAGTTCTTC CASRPTSVPYNEQFF
- TRBJ1-2 TRBV24-1 once TGTGCCACCAGTGATGGACAGAACTATGGCTACACCTTC CATSDGQNYGYTF
- TRBJ2-3 TRBV3-1/TRBV3-2 - TGTGCCAGCAGCCGGGATCCGGGACTCAACACAGATACGCAGTATTTT CASSRDPGLNTDTQYF
TRBD2 TRBJ2-7 TRBV2 - TGTGCCAGCAGGGTTACCGGGACTAGCGGGGGGGGCTCCGAGCAGTACTTC CASRVTGTSGGGSEQYF
- TRBJ2-7 TRBV7-9 - TGTGCCAGCAGCTTAATCCCCAGGGAGGAATCCTACGAGCAGTACTTC CASSLIPREESYEQYF
TRBD1 TRBJ2-7 TRBV28 once TGTGCCAGCAGTTCTCCTCAGGGGGCCTACGAGCAGTACTTC CASSSPQGAYEQYF
TRBD2 TRBJ2-1 TRBV14 - TGTGCCAGCAGCCAAGATTGGGGGAGGGGCTCCTACAATGAGCAGTTCTTC CASSQDWGRGSYNEQFF
- TRBJ1-3 TRBV6-5 once TGTGCCAGCAGTTCCCCGGGGGTTGGAAACACCATATATTTT CASSSPGVGNTIYF
TRBD2 TRBJ2-1 TRBV4-3 - TGCGCCAGCAGCCAAGATTGGCAGCGGGAGTACCACAATGAGCAGTTCTTC CASSQDWQREYHNEQFF
TRBD1 TRBJ1-2 TRBV24-1 - TGTGCCACAAACGAACCGGGACAGGGGGGAGGCTACACCTTC CATNEPGQGGGYTF
- TRBJ2-7 TRBV10-3 - TGTGCCACCCACTCCCAGGGGAACGAGCAGTACTTC CATHSQGNEQYF
- TRBJ1-2 TRBV3-1/TRBV3-2 - TGTGCCAGCAGCCACGACGGACAGTACTATGGCTACACCTTC CASSHDGQYYGYTF
- TRBJ2-2 TRBV21-1 - TGTGCCAGCAGCAAAGAACAGGGGGTGAACACCGGGGAGCTGTTTTTT CASSKEQGVNTGELFF
- TRBJ1-1 TRBV5-4 - TGTGCCAGCAGCTTACAGGGCACTGAAGCTTTCTTT CASSLQGTEAFF
TRBD2 TRBJ2-5 TRBV9 - TGTGCCAGCAGCGTAAGGAGCGGGGGGGCCGAAGAGACCCAGTACTTC CASSVRSGGAEETQYF
- TRBJ2-5 TRBV19 - TGTGCCAGTAGTCAACAGGAACAAGAGACCCAGTACTTC CASSQQEQETQYF
- TRBJ1-2 TRBV9 - TGTGCCAGCAGCGTAGGCGGCAGCGGGGGAGGCTACACCTTC CASSVGGSGGGYTF
- TRBJ2-3 TRBV24-1 once TGTGCCACCAGTGGGGACACTTACACAGATACGCAGTATTTT CATSGDTYTDTQYF
- TRBJ2-3 TRBV5-4 - TGTGCCAGCAGCTCTTTGACAGATACGCAGTATTTT CASSSLTDTQYF
TRBD2 TRBJ2-1 TRBV7-6 - TGTGCCAGCAGCTTAGCGCTGACGGGAGGGCGGGGGTCCTACAATGAGCAGTTCTTC CASSLALTGGRGSYNEQFF
- TRBJ2-2 TRBV24-1 - TGTGCCACCAGTGATTTGGCCAGGGCGGGAGGGGAGCTGTTTTTT CATSDLARAGGELFF
- TRBJ1-5 TRBV13 - TGTGCCAGCAGCTTCGGGAGGGGTAATCAGCCCCAGCATTTT CASSFGRGNQPQHF
TRBD1 TRBJ1-5 TRBV27 - TGTGCCAGCAGTTCTCGTTCACCGGGACAGGGGCCCCCCCAGCATTTT CASSSRSPGQGPPQHF
- TRBJ1-6 TRBV4-1 - TGCGCCAGCAGCCAAGCCACACAAAGCTCCTATAATTCACCCCTCCACTTT CASSQATQSSYNSPLHF
TRBD1 TRBJ1-5 TRBV19 - TGTGCCAGTAGGAATGGACAGGGTTTCAATCAGCCCCAGCATTTT CASRNGQGFNQPQHF
TRBD2 TRBJ2-5 TRBV7-9 - TGTGCCAGCAGCCCGAGAACCGGAGCGGGGGCCCTATCAGAGACCCAGTACTTC CASSPRTGAGALSETQYF
- TRBJ2-1 TRBV5-1 once TGCGCCAGCAGCATAAGAGGACACTACAATGAGCAGTTCTTC CASSIRGHYNEQFF
TRBD1 TRBJ2-2 TRBV7-9 - TGTGCCAGCAGCACTATAGACAGGGACACCGGGGAGCTGTTTTTT CASSTIDRDTGELFF
TRBD1 TRBJ2-5 TRBV6-1 - TGTGCCAGCGACAGGGGCTACCTCGAGACCCAGTACTTC CASDRGYLETQYF
TRBD2 TRBJ2-2 TRBV9 - TGTGCCAGCAGCGTGAGACGGACACTAGCGGGAGGGACCGGGGAGCTGTTTTTT CASSVRRTLAGGTGELFF
TRBD1 TRBJ1-2 TRBV6-4 - TGTGCCAGCAGTGCGGGACAGGGTGATAATGGCTACACCTTC CASSAGQGDNGYTF
TRBD1 TRBJ2-3 TRBV19 - TGTGCCAGTAGTTGGGGACAGGGGGTCACAGATACGCAGTATTTT CASSWGQGVTDTQYF
TRBD1 TRBJ1-6 TRBV27 - TGTGCCAGCAGTTTCCTTGCCGACAGGGGGCAACTCCTCCACTTT CASSFLADRGQLLHF
- TRBJ2-5 TRBV11-2 - TGTGCCAGCACCCCTGGATGGGCCCTCCAAGAGACCCAGTACTTC CASTPGWALQETQYF
- TRBJ2-5 TRBV5-6 - TGTGCCAGCAGCTTCCAGGGGGAGACCCAGTACTTC CASSFQGETQYF
TRBD2 TRBJ2-1 TRBV5-1 - TGCGCCAGCAGCTATAGCGGGGGGGCCGGGAATGAGCAGTTCTTC CASSYSGGAGNEQFF
TRBD1 TRBJ1-2 TRBV3-1/TRBV3-2 - TGTGCATCGCAGGGGGTAAACTATGGCTACACCTTC CASQGVNYGYTF
- TRBJ2-7 TRBV19 - TGTGCCAGTAGTTTGGACCGGGGCTACGAGCAGTACTTC CASSLDRGYEQYF
- TRBJ2-7 TRBV12-3/TRBV12-4 - TGTGCCAGCAGTTTAGTAAGGGGATCCGAGCAGTACTTC CASSLVRGSEQYF
- TRBJ2-1 TRBV12-3/TRBV12-4 - TGTGCCAGTCGGGGTAGAGCCTACAATGAGCAGTTCTTC CASRGRAYNEQFF
- TRBJ1-1 TRBV6-5 - TGTGCCAGCCACACCACGTCGACGGGGAACACTGAAGCTTTCTTT CASHTTSTGNTEAFF
TRBD1 TRBJ2-7 TRBV4-1 - TGCGCCAGCAGCCAAGGCTTCCAGGGGGTTCCCCTGGAGCAGTACTTC CASSQGFQGVPLEQYF
TRBD1 TRBJ2-2 TRBV7-7 - TGTGCCAGCAGCTTAGACAGGGGATCCACCGGGGAGCTGTTTTTT CASSLDRGSTGELFF
TRBD2 TRBJ2-1 TRBV10-3 - TGTGCCATCAGCGACCTGGGGAGCGGGATTGCTAATGAGCAGTTCTTC CAISDLGSGIANEQFF
TRBD2 TRBJ2-3 TRBV5-1 - TGCGCCAGCAAAACCCTAGCGGGGGCCCACACAGATACGCAGTATTTT CASKTLAGAHTDTQYF